The 22 T cell receptor beta chains listed next were all sequenced from one sample in a study of CD8 T cell repertoires and HIV-1 epitope variants (dated by TCRdb to between 2020 and 2021). What these receptors recognize is not known. The protocol used for the library was the immunoSEQ multiplex PCR assay. This immuneACCESS table, as held by TCRdb, lists in-frame sequences with V and J called but not all clones. Of the missing ones, under half trace to an unresolved V gene in checked studies; the others have no known cause. The sample table records about 4,000 clones; about 64% of these occur just once. The ten largest account for 42% of the sample. The sample comprised cultured CD8+ T cells derived from PBMCs. The source is a male donor with HIV.

The chain uses TRBV4-3 and TRBJ1-2; no clear D. Deletions cut 0 bases from V and 6 bases from J, with 14 bases between. The CDR3 length is 15 residues. Germline CDR1 and CDR2: LGHNA and YSLEER. Written as DNA, the CDR3 is TGCGCCAGCAGCCAAGATCGAGGATCCCCGAATGGCTACACCTTC. It codes for CASSQDRGSPNGYTF.

This chain joins TRBV9 and TRBJ2-1, with 9 bases identical to TRBD1. CDR3 length: 16 amino acids. The germline V gene encodes CDR1 SGDLS and CDR2 YYNGEE. V lost 3 bases, J lost 4 bases, and 8 bases stayed unmatched. DNA for the CDR3: TGTGCCAGCAGCGCGACCGGGACAGGGATTTACAATGAGCAGTTCTTC. Its translation: CASSATGTGIYNEQFF.

The chain joins TRBV7-9 to TRBJ2-7; TRBD2 might be the D (6 bases). Trimming removed 4 bases from V and 3 bases from J, with 13 bases in between. The CDR3 is 14 residues long. Germline-derived CDR1 and CDR2 are SEHNR and FQNEAQ (reference sequence). CDR3 coding DNA: TGTGCCAGCAGCTCCGGGCGGGGCAGCTACGAGCAGTACTTC. Translated, it gives CASSSGRGSYEQYF.

This chain joins TRBV2 and TRBJ2-1; no definite D call. This CDR3 spans 15 amino acids. The V and J ends lost 3 bases and 4 bases respectively, with 13 bases between them. The V gene's germline CDR1 is SNHLY and CDR2 FYNNEI. The CDR3 here is CASSDPGHVYNEQFF. In nucleotides, the CDR3 is TGTGCCAGCAGTGACCCGGGCCACGTATACAATGAGCAGTTCTTC. The whole variable domain, filled in from reference TRBV2 and TRBJ2-1, reads EPEVTQTPSHQVTQMGQEVILRCVPISNHLYFYWYRQILGQKVEFLVSFYNNEISEKSEIFDDQFSVERPDGSNFTLKIRSTKLEDSAMYFCASSDPGHVYNEQFFGPGTRLTVL.

For the CDR3, the DNA is TGTGCCAGCAGTCGTGGGTGGGGGGGAAACACTGAAGCTTTCTTT. Residues: CASSRGWGGNTEAFF. This chain links TRBV28 with TRBJ1-1, with a possible D match to TRBD1 (5 bases). CDR1 and CDR2 from the germline V gene are MDHEN and SYDVKM. V was clipped by 5 bases and J by 2 bases, with 15 bases between them. The CDR3 runs to 15 residues.

The DNA for the CDR3 is TGTGCCAGCAGTTCGGGACAGGGGATCAATGAGCAGTTCTTC. This encodes CASSSGQGINEQFF. This chain uses TRBV6-5 with TRBJ2-1, with 10 bases matching TRBD1. The germline V gene encodes CDR1 MNHEY and CDR2 SVGAGI. The CDR3 extends over 14 amino acids. V lost 4 bases to trimming and J lost 6 bases; unmatched junction nucleotides: 3.

This CDR3 is CASSPSTGNEQYF. The CDR3, as DNA: TGTGCCAGCAGCCCTTCGACAGGGAACGAGCAGTACTTC. The rearrangement joins TRBV7-2 to TRBJ2-7; 7 bases fit TRBD1. This CDR3 region has 13 residues. Germline loops: CDR1 SGHTA, CDR2 FQGNSA. The V gene end was trimmed by 5 bases and the J gene end by 5 bases; junction bases not matched to a gene: 6.

V and J are TRBV7-2 and TRBJ1-6; 8 bases line up with TRBD1. The germline V gene has CDR1 SGHTA and CDR2 FQGNSA. The CDR3 spans 15 residues. Trimming at V came to 2 bases and at J to 10 bases, leaving 7 bases not matched to a gene. CDR3 amino acids: CASSLQQGVQSPLHF. Written as DNA, the CDR3 is TGTGCCAGCAGCTTACAACAGGGGGTTCAATCACCCCTCCACTTT.

The V gene is TRBV19, the J gene TRBJ2-4, with D possibly matching TRBD2 (6 bases). There are 15 residues in the CDR3. V was pared by 3 bases and J by 8 bases, with 17 bases between. Germline CDR1 LNHDA, CDR2 SQIVND (reference sequence). In DNA form, the CDR3 reads TGTGCCAGTAGTATCGGAGCAGGGACGGGAGACATTCAGTACTTC. This codes for CASSIGAGTGDIQYF.

The chain combines TRBV6-5 with TRBJ2-7; TRBD1 matches 9 bases. J gave up 1 base and V 4 bases, and 2 bases lay outside the gene matches. CDR3 length equals 14 residues. Germline lookup yields CDR1 MNHEY and CDR2 SVGAGI. The DNA for the CDR3 is TGTGCCAGCAGTTTGGACAGGGGTTCCTACGAGCAGTACTTC. It encodes CASSLDRGSYEQYF.

This clone came up a few times. The chain employs TRBV6-5 and TRBJ2-1; weak D call: TRBD2 (6 bases). Germline CDR1 MNHEY, CDR2 SVGAGI. V was trimmed by 4 bases and J by 8 bases, leaving 12 bases between them. This CDR3 has 13 residues. This CDR3 is CASSSRDSDEQFF. CDR3 DNA sequence: TGTGCCAGCAGTTCCCGGGACTCGGATGAGCAGTTCTTC.

The V call is TRBV11-3, the J call TRBJ2-7; D not resolved. This CDR3 has 13 amino acids. V shed 5 bases and J shed 4 bases, with 12 bases lying between them. Germline V gene data show CDR1 as SGHNT and CDR2 as YENEEA. The CDR3 loop is CASSPSTGYEQYF. The DNA for the CDR3 is TGTGCCAGCAGCCCCTCGACCGGATACGAGCAGTACTTC.

The rearrangement joins TRBV7-2 to TRBJ2-7, with D perhaps matching TRBD1 or TRBD2 (5 bases each). Germline assignment: CDR1 SGHTA and CDR2 FQGNSA. V was cut by 4 bases and J by 2 bases, with 12 bases left in between. CDR3 length: 14 residues. The CDR3 loop is CASSYLGTAYEQYF. CDR3 coding DNA: TGTGCCAGCAGCTACCTTGGGACGGCCTACGAGCAGTACTTC.

This chain connects TRBV19 to TRBJ2-1; TRBD2 agrees at 7 bases. CDR1 is LNHDA and CDR2 is SQIVND in the germline V gene (reference sequence). The trim removed 3 bases at V and 0 bases at J, leaving 2 bases unmatched. This CDR3 spans 15 amino acids. The CDR3 region has the DNA TGTGCCAGTAGTATTACGGGAGGCTCCTACAATGAGCAGTTCTTC. Translating it yields CASSITGGSYNEQFF. Using reference TRBV19 and TRBJ2-1 for the parts outside the CDR3, the full variable domain is DGGITQSPKYLFRKEGQNVTLSCEQNLNHDAMYWYRQDPGQGLRLIYYSQIVNDFQKGDIAEGYSVSREKKESFPLTVTSAQKNPTAFYLCASSITGGSYNEQFFGPGTRLTVL.

The chain is built from TRBV9 and TRBJ2-7, with 7 positions matching TRBD2. CDR3 size: 16 residues. Germline lookup yields CDR1 SGDLS and CDR2 YYNGEE. Trimming removed 4 bases from V and 2 bases from J; junction bases left unmatched: 12. The DNA of the CDR3 is TGTGCCAGCAGCCCTTCTAGCGGCCGAGGAGCCTACGAGCAGTACTTC. This gives the protein CASSPSSGRGAYEQYF.

In DNA form, the CDR3 reads TGTGCCAGCTCACCACCATTCTCGGGGGGACAGCTCGACGAGCAGTACTTC. Protein product: CASSPPFSGGQLDEQYF. This chain uses TRBV18 with TRBJ2-7; D could derive from TRBD1 or TRBD2 (7 bases each). Trimming cost V 0 bases and J 5 bases, with 20 bases left between them. The CDR3 loop spans 17 amino acids. CDR1 is KGHSH, CDR2 LQKENI, per germline.

The chain's CDR3 is CASSYGRDTDTQYF. DNA of the CDR3: TGTGCCAGCAGCTACGGACGGGACACAGATACGCAGTATTTT. The rearrangement links TRBV5-8 to TRBJ2-3, with a possible D match to TRBD2 (5 bases). This CDR3 contains 14 residues. The germline CDR1 and CDR2 sequences are SGHTS and YDEGEE. The V end was cut by 3 bases, the J end by 2 bases, with 10 bases between.

To note about this clone: A read error may produce the germline difference seen at one junction end. The chain recombines TRBV19 with TRBJ1-2; 9 positions agree with TRBD1. This CDR3 region has 20 residues. CDR1 and CDR2 (germline): LNHDA, SQIVND (reference sequence). Here the CDR3 DNA reads TGTGCCAGTAGCATAGAACCGACAGGGGGAACCCCTACCCACTTATATGGCTACACCTTC. This sequence encodes CASSIEPTGGTPTHLYGYTF.

This clone was seen just once. The chain has TRBV28 and TRBJ1-2; D is possibly TRBD1 (6 bases). The V gene lost 3 bases and the J gene lost 5 bases, with 13 bases spanning the gap. Germline values: CDR1 MDHEN, CDR2 SYDVKM. CDR3 length equals 14 residues. The CDR3 DNA sequence: TGTGCCAGCAGTTTGGTGGGGGCGGGATATGGCTACACCTTC. Translation gives CASSLVGAGYGYTF.

This clone came up a few times. J is TRBJ2-1 and V is TRBV6-4, with TRBD2 matching over 10 bases. Germline loops: CDR1 MRHNA, CDR2 SNTAGT. CDR3 length: 14 amino acids. V lost 4 bases, J lost 4 bases, and 1 base stayed unmatched. The CDR3 DNA follows: TGTGCCAGCAGTGCTAGCGGGAGATACAATGAGCAGTTCTTC. Residues: CASSASGRYNEQFF.

This clone was counted between two and nine times. The CDR3 DNA is TGTGCCAGCAGCTTAGTAGGGGGCGCCTACAATGAGCAGTTCTTC. This sequence encodes CASSLVGGAYNEQFF. The rearrangement links TRBV7-2 to TRBJ2-1; 7 bases line up with TRBD1. V lost 1 base, J lost 2 bases, and 2 bases stayed unmatched. The germline gives CDR1 SGHTA, CDR2 FQGNSA. The CDR3 is made up of 15 amino acids.

In its sample, this clone ranks as medium-sized. The V call is TRBV28, the J call TRBJ2-7, with 9 bases that match TRBD1. CDR3 length equals 15 residues. V lost 2 bases to trimming and J lost 3 bases; unmatched junction nucleotides: 5. CDR1 and CDR2 (germline): MDHEN, SYDVKM. For the CDR3, the DNA is TGTGCCAGCAGTTTAAGGACAGGGGCGGACTACGAGCAGTACTTC. Residues: CASSLRTGADYEQYF.